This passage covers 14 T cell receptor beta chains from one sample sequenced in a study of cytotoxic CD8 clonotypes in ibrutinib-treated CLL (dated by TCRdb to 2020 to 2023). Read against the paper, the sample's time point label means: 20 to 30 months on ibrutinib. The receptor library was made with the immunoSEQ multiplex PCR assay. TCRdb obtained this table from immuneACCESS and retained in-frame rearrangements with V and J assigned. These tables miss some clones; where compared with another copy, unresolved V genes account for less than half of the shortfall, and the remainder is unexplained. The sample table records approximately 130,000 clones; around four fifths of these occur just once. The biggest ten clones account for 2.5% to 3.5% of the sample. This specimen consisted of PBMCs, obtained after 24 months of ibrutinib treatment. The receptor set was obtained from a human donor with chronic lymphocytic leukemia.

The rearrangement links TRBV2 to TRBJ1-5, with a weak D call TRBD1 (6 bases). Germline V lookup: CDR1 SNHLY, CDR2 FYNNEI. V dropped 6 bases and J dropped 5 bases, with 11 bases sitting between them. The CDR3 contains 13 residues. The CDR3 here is CASRGQPDQPQHF. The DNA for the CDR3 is TGTGCCAGCAGGGGACAACCCGATCAGCCCCAGCATTTT.

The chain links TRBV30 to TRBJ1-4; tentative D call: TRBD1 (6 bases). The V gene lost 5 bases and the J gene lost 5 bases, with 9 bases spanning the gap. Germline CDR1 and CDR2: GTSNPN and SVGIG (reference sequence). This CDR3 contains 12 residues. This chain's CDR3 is CAWADRNEKLFF. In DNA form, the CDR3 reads TGTGCCTGGGCGGACAGAAATGAAAAACTGTTTTTT.

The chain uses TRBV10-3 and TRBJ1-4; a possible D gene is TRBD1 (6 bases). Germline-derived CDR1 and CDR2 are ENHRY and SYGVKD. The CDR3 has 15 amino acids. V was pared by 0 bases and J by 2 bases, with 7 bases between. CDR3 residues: CAISESGGTNEKLFF. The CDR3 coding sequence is TGTGCCATCAGTGAGTCAGGGGGGACTAATGAAAAACTGTTTTTT.

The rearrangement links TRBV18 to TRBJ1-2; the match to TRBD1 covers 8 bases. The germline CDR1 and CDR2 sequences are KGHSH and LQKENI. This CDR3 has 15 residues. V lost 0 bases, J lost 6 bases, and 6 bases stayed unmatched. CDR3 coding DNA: TGTGCCAGCTCACCACCCCAGGACAGGGAGAATGGCTACACCTTC. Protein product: CASSPPQDRENGYTF.

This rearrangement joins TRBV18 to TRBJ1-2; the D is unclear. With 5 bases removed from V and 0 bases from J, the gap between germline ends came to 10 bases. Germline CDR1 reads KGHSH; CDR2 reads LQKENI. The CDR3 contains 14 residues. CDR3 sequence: CASSGLETNYGYTF. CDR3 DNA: TGTGCCAGCTCAGGGTTGGAAACTAACTATGGCTACACCTTC.

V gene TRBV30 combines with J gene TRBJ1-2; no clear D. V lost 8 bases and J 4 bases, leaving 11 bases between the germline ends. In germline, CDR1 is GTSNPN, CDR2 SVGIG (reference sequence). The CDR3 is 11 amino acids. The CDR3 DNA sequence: TGTGCCCGAGCGGCGGGCTATGGCTACACCTTC. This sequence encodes CARAAGYGYTF.

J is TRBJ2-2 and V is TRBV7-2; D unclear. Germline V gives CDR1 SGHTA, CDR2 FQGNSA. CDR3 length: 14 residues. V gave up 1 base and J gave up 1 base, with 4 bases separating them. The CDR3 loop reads CASSLVQNTGELFF. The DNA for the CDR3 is TGTGCCAGCAGCTTAGTACAGAACACCGGGGAGCTGTTTTTT.

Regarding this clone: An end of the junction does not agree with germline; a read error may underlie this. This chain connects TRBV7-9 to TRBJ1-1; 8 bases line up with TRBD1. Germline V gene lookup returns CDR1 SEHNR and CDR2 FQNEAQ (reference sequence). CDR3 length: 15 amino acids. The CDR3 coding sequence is TGTGCCAGCAGCATAGCACAGGGGGGGAGCACTGAAGCTTTCTTT. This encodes CASSIAQGGSTEAFF. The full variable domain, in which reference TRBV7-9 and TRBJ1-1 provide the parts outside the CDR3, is DTGVSQNPRHKITKRGQNVTFRCDPISEHNRLYWYRQTLGQGPEFLTYFQNEAQLEKSRLLSDRFSAERPKGSFSTLEIQRTEQGDSAMYLCASSIAQGGSTEAFFGQGTRLTVV.

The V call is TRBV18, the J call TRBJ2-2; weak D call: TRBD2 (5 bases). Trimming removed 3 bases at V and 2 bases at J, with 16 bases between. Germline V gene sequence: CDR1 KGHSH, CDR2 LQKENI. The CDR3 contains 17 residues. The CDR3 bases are TGTGCCAGCTCACCCTTTTCACGGGGTCCCAACACCGGGGAGCTGTTTTTT. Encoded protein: CASSPFSRGPNTGELFF.

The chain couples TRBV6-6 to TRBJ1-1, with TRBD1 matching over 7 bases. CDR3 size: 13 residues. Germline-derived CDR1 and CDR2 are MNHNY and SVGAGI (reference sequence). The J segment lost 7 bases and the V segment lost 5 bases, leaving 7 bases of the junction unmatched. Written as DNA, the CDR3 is TGTGCCAGCAGTAGAGTCGGACAGGTTGAAGCTTTCTTT. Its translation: CASSRVGQVEAFF.

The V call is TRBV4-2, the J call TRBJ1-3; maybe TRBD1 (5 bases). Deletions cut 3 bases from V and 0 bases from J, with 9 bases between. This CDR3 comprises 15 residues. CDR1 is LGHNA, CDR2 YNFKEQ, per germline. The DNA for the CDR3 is TGTGCCAGCAGCCACGACAGAATCTCTGGAAACACCATATATTTT. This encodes CASSHDRISGNTIYF.

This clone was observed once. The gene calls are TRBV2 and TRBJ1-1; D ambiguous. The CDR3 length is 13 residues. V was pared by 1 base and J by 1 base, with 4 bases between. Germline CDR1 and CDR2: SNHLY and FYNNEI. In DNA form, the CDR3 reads TGTGCCAGCAGTGAAGGGCGGAACACTGAAGCTTTCTTT. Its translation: CASSEGRNTEAFF.

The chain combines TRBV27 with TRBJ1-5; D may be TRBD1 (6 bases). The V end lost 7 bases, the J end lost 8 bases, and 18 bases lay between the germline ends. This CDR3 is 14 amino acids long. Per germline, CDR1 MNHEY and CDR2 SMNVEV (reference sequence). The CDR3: CASTPIQGIEPQHF. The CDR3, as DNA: TGTGCCAGCACCCCTATTCAGGGGATTGAGCCCCAGCATTTT.

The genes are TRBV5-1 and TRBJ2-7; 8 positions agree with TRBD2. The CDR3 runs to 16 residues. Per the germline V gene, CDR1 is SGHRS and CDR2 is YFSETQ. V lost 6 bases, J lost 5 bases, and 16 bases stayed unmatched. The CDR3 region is CASTFGGGPRLDEQYF. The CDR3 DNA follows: TGCGCCAGCACCTTCGGGGGGGGTCCCCGGCTTGACGAGCAGTACTTC.